This T cell receptor beta chain was sequenced during a study of CD8 T cells in Susac syndrome. Per the germline V gene, CDR1 is GTSNPN and CDR2 is SVGIG (reference sequence). This CDR3 has 11 amino acids. Trimming pared 1 base from V and 8 bases from J, leaving 6 bases between. The multiple sclerosis controls, all treatment-naive patients, had relapsing-remitting disease that was stable or active. cDNA came from approximately 0.5 to 1 ug RNA primed by random hexamers. The amplification used immunoSEQ multiplex PCR on TCR beta CDR3; it spanned 54 Vbeta and 13 Jbeta. One entry per CDR3 protein, called by TCRdb with MiXCR from the immunoSEQ multiplex PCR reads. Of some 65,000 distinct CDR3 sequences in the sample, just under 95% were seen once.

J is TRBJ2-1 and V is TRBV30; no definite D call. Input material: CD8+ T cells from PBMCs. The sequence was obtained from a human donor with multiple sclerosis. The CDR3 spells CAWSAIDEQFF. The CDR3 DNA is TGTGCCTGGAGTGCCATAGATGAGCAGTTCTTC.